The rows below give T cell receptor beta chains drawn from one sample of a study of shared clonotypes between healthy human individuals. Assay: immunoSEQ multiplex PCR; the TCRdb copy retains only in-frame clones and omits some. This sample has approximately 400,000 clones, with around 96% found just once. The source material was memory CD8+ T cells sorted from blood. Receptor source: a young man in good health. Both conserved end residues are part of each CDR3. D genes are given only for firm matches. The size field is filled for only some rows; it gives once, few, many or a size class.

length: 15; J: TRBJ1-1; D: -; size: -; V: TRBV7-9; DNA: TGTGCCAGCAGCTTAGTAGACACCTCGAACACTGAAGCTTTCTTT; CDR3: CASSLVDTSNTEAFF
length: 15; J: TRBJ1-3; D: -; size: -; V: TRBV5-1; DNA: TGCGCCAGTTCCTTCGGCGGAAGCTCTGGAAACACCATATATTTT; CDR3: CASSFGGSSGNTIYF
length: 15; J: TRBJ2-7; D: -; size: -; V: TRBV27; DNA: TGTGCCAGCAGTTTAGTCCGGGGGTTCTCCTACGAGCAGTACTTC; CDR3: CASSLVRGFSYEQYF
length: 16; J: TRBJ2-2; D: TRBD2; size: -; V: TRBV5-1; DNA: TGCGCCAGCAGCCAGGGACTAGCGGGAGTTGGCGGGGAGCTGTTTTTT; CDR3: CASSQGLAGVGGELFF
length: 16; J: TRBJ2-7; D: TRBD2; size: -; V: TRBV7-9; DNA: TGTGCCAGCAGCTTATATGGGGCTAGCGGGAGTTACGAGCAGTACTTC; CDR3: CASSLYGASGSYEQYF
length: 13; J: TRBJ2-7; D: -; size: few; V: TRBV7-3; DNA: TGTGCCAGCAGCTTAACAGGGGGCTACGAGCAGTACTTC; CDR3: CASSLTGGYEQYF
length: 11; J: TRBJ2-1; D: TRBD1; size: once; V: TRBV6-1; DNA: TGTGCGGGACAGGCTTACAATGAGCAGTTCTTC; CDR3: CAGQAYNEQFF
length: 19; J: TRBJ1-1; D: TRBD1; size: -; V: TRBV2; DNA: TGTGCCAGCAGACTACCGTACAGGGGCGTTATGTTGATGAACACTGAAGCTTTCTTT; CDR3: CASRLPYRGVMLMNTEAFF
length: 14; J: TRBJ2-7; D: TRBD2; size: -; V: TRBV7-6; DNA: TGTGCCAGCAGCCAGGGACTAGCTTTCCACGAGCAGTACTTC; CDR3: CASSQGLAFHEQYF
length: 15; J: TRBJ2-2; D: -; size: -; V: TRBV7-2; DNA: TGTGCCAGCACCAAATCGTCCGGTGACACCGGGGAGCTGTTTTTT; CDR3: CASTKSSGDTGELFF
length: 15; J: TRBJ1-6; D: TRBD1; size: -; V: TRBV27; DNA: TGTGCCAGCAAACAGGGGACAGCTTATAATTCACCCCTCCACTTT; CDR3: CASKQGTAYNSPLHF
length: 15; J: TRBJ2-3; D: TRBD2; size: once; V: TRBV10-2; DNA: TGCGCCAGCAGTTTTTTAGCGGGAGCTGAGGGTGCGCAGTATTTT; CDR3: CASSFLAGAEGAQYF
length: 16; J: TRBJ2-1; D: TRBD2; size: once; V: TRBV2; DNA: TGTGCCAGCAGTGAATTCGGACTAGCGGGAGTGATTGAGCAGTTCTTC; CDR3: CASSEFGLAGVIEQFF
length: 14; J: TRBJ2-5; D: TRBD1; size: -; V: TRBV6-1; DNA: TGTGCCAGCGGATCAGGGGGCTCCGTGGAGACCCAGTACTTC; CDR3: CASGSGGSVETQYF
length: 15; J: TRBJ1-1; D: -; size: few; V: TRBV27; DNA: TGTGCCAGCAGCGCAAGACAGGCGTCGAACACTGAAGCTTTCTTT; CDR3: CASSARQASNTEAFF
length: 12; J: TRBJ1-2; D: -; size: -; V: TRBV28; DNA: TGTGCCAGCACCATGGGGGGATTCGGCTACACCTTC; CDR3: CASTMGGFGYTF
length: 16; J: TRBJ2-3; D: TRBD2; size: -; V: TRBV7-3; DNA: TGTGCCAGCAGCTTAACCTCTAGCGGGACAACAGATACGCAGTATTTT; CDR3: CASSLTSSGTTDTQYF
length: 14; J: TRBJ2-3; D: TRBD2; size: -; V: TRBV30; DNA: TGTGCCTGGGGGAGCGGGAGGGCGGCAGATACGCAGTATTTT; CDR3: CAWGSGRAADTQYF
length: 11; J: TRBJ2-7; D: -; size: once; V: TRBV28; DNA: TGTGCCAGCAGTCTAACCTACGAGCAGTACTTC; CDR3: CASSLTYEQYF
length: 14; J: TRBJ2-1; D: -; size: -; V: TRBV7-2; DNA: TGTGCCAGCAGCTTAGAAAGTTGGGGACGTGAGCAGTTCTTC; CDR3: CASSLESWGREQFF
length: 15; J: TRBJ2-1; D: -; size: -; V: TRBV5-1; DNA: TGCGCCAGCAGGCTCGTGGCTAGCGCCTACAATGAGCAGTTCTTC; CDR3: CASRLVASAYNEQFF
length: 14; J: TRBJ1-3; D: -; size: -; V: TRBV6-6; DNA: TGTGCCATCACCGGGTCCCCTGGGGGAAACACCATATATTTT; CDR3: CAITGSPGGNTIYF
length: 17; J: TRBJ2-7; D: TRBD1; size: once; V: TRBV15; DNA: TGTGCCACCAGCCTGACCCTGGGGCCAGGGGGCTCCTACGAGCAGTACTTC; CDR3: CATSLTLGPGGSYEQYF
length: 12; J: TRBJ1-1; D: -; size: few; V: TRBV30; DNA: TGTGCCTGGAGTGTAGGGGACACTGAAGCTTTCTTT; CDR3: CAWSVGDTEAFF
length: 16; J: TRBJ1-5; D: -; size: -; V: TRBV6-5; DNA: TGTGCCAGCAGTTACCGCGGGGGAACGAGCAATCAGCCCCAGCATTTT; CDR3: CASSYRGGTSNQPQHF
length: 14; J: TRBJ1-5; D: TRBD1; size: -; V: TRBV2; DNA: TGTGCCAGCAGTGGGGACAGGGGCAATCAGCCCCAGCATTTT; CDR3: CASSGDRGNQPQHF
length: 13; J: TRBJ2-5; D: -; size: once; V: TRBV30; DNA: TGTGCCTGGAGTATCGCGAACGGGGAGACCCAGTACTTC; CDR3: CAWSIANGETQYF
length: 17; J: TRBJ2-4; D: -; size: -; V: TRBV19; DNA: TGTGCCAGTAGTATAGGGTTTTTTCGGGAACGGTTAAACATTCAGTACTTC; CDR3: CASSIGFFRERLNIQYF
length: 18; J: TRBJ2-2; D: -; size: -; V: TRBV18; DNA: TGTGCCAGCTCACCACCGAGACCCGGACTAAAGGGGACCGGGGAGCTGTTTTTT; CDR3: CASSPPRPGLKGTGELFF
length: 13; J: TRBJ2-7; D: TRBD2; size: -; V: TRBV30; DNA: TGTGCCCGGAGTAGCGGGAGGGACCACGAGCAGTACTTC; CDR3: CARSSGRDHEQYF
length: 12; J: TRBJ1-4; D: -; size: -; V: TRBV27; DNA: TGTGCCAGCAGTTCACAGGGAGGAAAACTGTTTTTT; CDR3: CASSSQGGKLFF
length: 11; J: TRBJ2-7; D: -; size: -; V: TRBV20-1; DNA: TGCAGTGCCAGGGTAACCTACGAGCAGTACTTC; CDR3: CSARVTYEQYF
length: 10; J: TRBJ1-4; D: -; size: -; V: TRBV6-4; DNA: TGTGCCAGCCCAGGGGAAAAACTGTTTTTT; CDR3: CASPGEKLFF
length: 14; J: TRBJ1-3; D: TRBD1; size: -; V: TRBV19; DNA: TGTGCCAGTAGTCTTCCGGGACAGGGAAACACCATATATTTT; CDR3: CASSLPGQGNTIYF
length: 14; J: TRBJ2-3; D: -; size: -; V: TRBV30; DNA: TGTGCCGTGGGGCAGGGGCTTTCCACAGATACGCAGTATTTT; CDR3: CAVGQGLSTDTQYF
length: 15; J: TRBJ2-1; D: -; size: once; V: TRBV5-4; DNA: TGTGCCAGCAGCTTGGATGTGACGCTGAACAATGAGCAGTTCTTC; CDR3: CASSLDVTLNNEQFF
length: 15; J: TRBJ1-5; D: -; size: -; V: TRBV28; DNA: TGTGCCAGCAGTTCACCAGGGTGGCAAAATCAGCCCCAGCATTTT; CDR3: CASSSPGWQNQPQHF
length: 17; J: TRBJ2-2; D: TRBD2; size: -; V: TRBV4-2; DNA: TGTGCCAGCAGCCAAGAGTCCGCTAGCGGGAGGATCGGGGAGCTGTTTTTT; CDR3: CASSQESASGRIGELFF
length: 13; J: TRBJ1-2; D: TRBD1; size: -; V: TRBV19; DNA: TGTGCCAGTAGCTCGACAGGGATCTATGGCTACACCTTC; CDR3: CASSSTGIYGYTF
length: 13; J: TRBJ2-2; D: -; size: -; V: TRBV6-6; DNA: TGTGCCAGCAGACAACCGAACACCGGGGAGCTGTTTTTT; CDR3: CASRQPNTGELFF
length: 15; J: TRBJ2-3; D: TRBD2; size: -; V: TRBV4-1; DNA: TGCGCCAGCAGCCAAGAGCTAGCGGACACAGATACGCAGTATTTT; CDR3: CASSQELADTDTQYF
length: 15; J: TRBJ1-5; D: -; size: once; V: TRBV4-1; DNA: TGCGCCAGCAGCCAGGCGTGGACACTTAATCAGCCCCAGCATTTT; CDR3: CASSQAWTLNQPQHF
length: 15; J: TRBJ2-7; D: -; size: once; V: TRBV21-1; DNA: TGTGCCAGCAGCAAAGGCTGGGTTCTACCCTACGAGCAGTACTTC; CDR3: CASSKGWVLPYEQYF
length: 15; J: TRBJ2-7; D: TRBD1; size: -; V: TRBV7-9; DNA: TGTGCCAGCAGCTCGGGGACAGGGGAGGCCTACGAGCAGTACTTC; CDR3: CASSSGTGEAYEQYF
length: 13; J: TRBJ1-2; D: -; size: -; V: TRBV14; DNA: TGTGCCAGCAGCCAAGTAGGAAGCTATGGCTACACCTTC; CDR3: CASSQVGSYGYTF
length: 17; J: TRBJ2-7; D: -; size: -; V: TRBV12-2; DNA: TGTGCAAGTCGCTTCCCGGGACAGGGATTGGCACCCTACGAGCAGTACTTC; CDR3: CASRFPGQGLAPYEQYF
length: 13; J: TRBJ1-1; D: -; size: -; V: TRBV11-2; DNA: TGTGCCAGCAGCTTGTCTAGGGTGAGTGAAGCTTTCTTT; CDR3: CASSLSRVSEAFF
length: 14; J: TRBJ2-7; D: -; size: -; V: TRBV28; DNA: TGTGCCAGCACCTCCGGGACGGCTGCCTACGAGCAGTACTTC; CDR3: CASTSGTAAYEQYF
length: 16; J: TRBJ2-2; D: TRBD2; size: -; V: TRBV6-1; DNA: TGTGCCAGCAGTGAACGGACTAGCGGGAGGAGCGGGGAGCTGTTTTTT; CDR3: CASSERTSGRSGELFF
length: 15; J: TRBJ2-3; D: TRBD2; size: -; V: TRBV13; DNA: TGTGCCAGCAGCCGTACTAGCGGGATGTCAGATACGCAGTATTTT; CDR3: CASSRTSGMSDTQYF
length: 17; J: TRBJ1-2; D: TRBD1; size: -; V: TRBV9; DNA: TGTGCCAGCAGCGCCTCCTTGGACAGGCCTAACCGGTATGGCTACACCTTC; CDR3: CASSASLDRPNRYGYTF
length: 12; J: TRBJ1-1; D: -; size: once; V: TRBV5-1; DNA: TGCGCCAGCAGCTTGGACAGGCTTGAAGCTTTCTTT; CDR3: CASSLDRLEAFF
length: 15; J: TRBJ2-3; D: -; size: -; V: TRBV28; DNA: TGTGCCAGCAGTTCCCGCTCTGTCGGTACAGATACGCAGTATTTT; CDR3: CASSSRSVGTDTQYF
length: 14; J: TRBJ1-2; D: TRBD1; size: -; V: TRBV28; DNA: TGTGCCAGCAGTGCCGGGACAGGGGTTTATGGCTACACCTTC; CDR3: CASSAGTGVYGYTF
length: 11; J: TRBJ2-5; D: -; size: -; V: TRBV7-9; DNA: TGTGCCAGCAGCTGGGACAAGACCCAGTACTTC; CDR3: CASSWDKTQYF
length: 15; J: TRBJ2-7; D: TRBD1; size: -; V: TRBV10-3; DNA: TGTGCCATCAGTACGGGACAGGGGATCTCCTACGAGCAGTACTTC; CDR3: CAISTGQGISYEQYF
length: 13; J: TRBJ2-7; D: TRBD1; size: -; V: TRBV5-4; DNA: TGTGCCAGCAGCTTGACAGGGGGCTACGAGCAGTACTTC; CDR3: CASSLTGGYEQYF
length: 12; J: TRBJ1-5; D: -; size: -; V: TRBV6-6; DNA: TGTGCCAGCAGGGATATTCTCCAGCCCCAGCATTTT; CDR3: CASRDILQPQHF
length: 14; J: TRBJ2-7; D: -; size: -; V: TRBV4-2; DNA: TGTGCCAGCAGCCAGGAATTCAGCTCCTACGAGCAGTACTTC; CDR3: CASSQEFSSYEQYF